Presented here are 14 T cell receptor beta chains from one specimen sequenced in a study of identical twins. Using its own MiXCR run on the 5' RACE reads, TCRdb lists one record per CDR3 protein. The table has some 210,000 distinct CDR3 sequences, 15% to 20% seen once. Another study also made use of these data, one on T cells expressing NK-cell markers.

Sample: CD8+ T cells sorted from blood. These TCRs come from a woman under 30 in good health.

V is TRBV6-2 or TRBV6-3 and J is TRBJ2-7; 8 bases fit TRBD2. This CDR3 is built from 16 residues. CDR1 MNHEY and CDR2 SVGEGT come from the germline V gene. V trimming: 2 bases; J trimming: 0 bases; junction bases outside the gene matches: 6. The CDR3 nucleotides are TGTGCCAGCAGTTACCGCGGGAGGCGCAGCTCCTACGAGCAGTACTTC. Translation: CASSYRGRRSSYEQYF.

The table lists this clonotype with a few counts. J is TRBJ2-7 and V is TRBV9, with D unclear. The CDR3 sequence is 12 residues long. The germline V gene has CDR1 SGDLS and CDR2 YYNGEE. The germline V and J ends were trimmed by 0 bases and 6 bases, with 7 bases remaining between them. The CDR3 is CASSVDGIEQYF. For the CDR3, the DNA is TGTGCCAGCAGCGTAGACGGTATCGAGCAGTACTTC.

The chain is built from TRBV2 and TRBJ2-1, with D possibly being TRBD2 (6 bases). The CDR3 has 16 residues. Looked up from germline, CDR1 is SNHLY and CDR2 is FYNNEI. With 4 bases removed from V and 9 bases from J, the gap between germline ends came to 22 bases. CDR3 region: CASSGTRDSLLGEQFF. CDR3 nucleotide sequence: TGTGCCAGCAGTGGCACCCGGGACTCCCTCTTAGGTGAGCAGTTCTTC.

CDR3 nucleotide sequence: TGTGCCAGCAGCTTTCAAACGGATAATGAAAAACTGTTTTTT. Translated, it gives CASSFQTDNEKLFF. V and J are TRBV11-2 and TRBJ1-4; no definite D call. The CDR3 extends over 14 amino acids. The germline gives CDR1 SGHAT, CDR2 FQNNGV. With 3 bases removed from V and 4 bases from J, the gap between germline ends came to 9 bases.

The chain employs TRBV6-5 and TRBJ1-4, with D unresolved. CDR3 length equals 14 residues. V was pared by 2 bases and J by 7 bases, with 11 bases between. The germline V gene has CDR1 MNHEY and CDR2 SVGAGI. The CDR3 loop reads CASSYPTAGEKLFF. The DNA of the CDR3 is TGTGCCAGCAGTTACCCGACGGCGGGTGAAAAACTGTTTTTT.

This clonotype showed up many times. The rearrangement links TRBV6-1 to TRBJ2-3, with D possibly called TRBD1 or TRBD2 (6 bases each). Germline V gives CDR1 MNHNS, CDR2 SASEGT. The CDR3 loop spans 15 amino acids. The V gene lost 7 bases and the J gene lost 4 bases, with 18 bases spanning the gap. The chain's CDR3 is CASTPVGGQADTQYF. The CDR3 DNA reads TGTGCCAGCACACCAGTGGGGGGCCAGGCAGATACGCAGTATTTT.

CDR3 amino acids: CSARPIPSGVKNIQYF. For the CDR3, the DNA is TGCAGTGCTAGACCTATACCCAGCGGGGTCAAAAACATTCAGTACTTC. This chain uses TRBV20-1 with TRBJ2-4, with 7 nucleotides matching TRBD2. V lost 2 bases to trimming and J lost 3 bases; unmatched junction nucleotides: 10. This CDR3 region has 16 residues. The germline V gene has CDR1 DFQATT and CDR2 SNEGSKA (reference sequence).

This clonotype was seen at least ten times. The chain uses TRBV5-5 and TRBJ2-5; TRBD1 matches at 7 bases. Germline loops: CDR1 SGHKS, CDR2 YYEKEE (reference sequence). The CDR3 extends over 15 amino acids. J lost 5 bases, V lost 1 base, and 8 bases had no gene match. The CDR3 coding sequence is TGTGCCAGCAGCTTGACGATAGGGGGCATGGAGACCCAGTACTTC. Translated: CASSLTIGGMETQYF.

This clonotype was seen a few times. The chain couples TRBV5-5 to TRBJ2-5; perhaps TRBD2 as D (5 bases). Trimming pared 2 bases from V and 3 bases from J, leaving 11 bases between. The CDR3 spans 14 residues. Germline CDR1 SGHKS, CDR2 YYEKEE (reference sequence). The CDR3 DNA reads TGTGCCAGCAGCTTCCGGACTTATAAAGAGACCCAGTACTTC. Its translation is CASSFRTYKETQYF.

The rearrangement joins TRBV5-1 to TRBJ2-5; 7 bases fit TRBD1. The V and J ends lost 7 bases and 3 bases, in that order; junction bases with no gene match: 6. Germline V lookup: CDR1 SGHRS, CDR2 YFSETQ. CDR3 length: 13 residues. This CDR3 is CASWGQTKETQYF. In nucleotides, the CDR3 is TGCGCCAGCTGGGGACAGACAAAAGAGACCCAGTACTTC. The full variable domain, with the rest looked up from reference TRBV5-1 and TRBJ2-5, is KAGVTQTPRYLIKTRGQQVTLSCSPISGHRSVSWYQQTPGQGLQFLFEYFSETQRNKGNFPGRFSGRQFSNSRSEMNVSTLELGDSALYLCASWGQTKETQYFGPGTRLLVL.

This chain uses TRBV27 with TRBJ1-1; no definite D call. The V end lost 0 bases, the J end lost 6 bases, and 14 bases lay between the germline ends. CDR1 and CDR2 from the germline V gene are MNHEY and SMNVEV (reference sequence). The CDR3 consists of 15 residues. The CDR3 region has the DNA TGTGCCAGCAGTTTATCATTAGGGAGTTTTTCTGAAGCTTTCTTT. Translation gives CASSLSLGSFSEAFF.

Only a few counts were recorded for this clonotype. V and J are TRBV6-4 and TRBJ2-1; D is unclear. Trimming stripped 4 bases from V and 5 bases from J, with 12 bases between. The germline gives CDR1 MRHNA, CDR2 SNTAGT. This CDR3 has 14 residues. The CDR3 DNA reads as TGTGCCAGCAGTGTCCCTCTGAGAGACAATGAGCAGTTCTTC. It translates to CASSVPLRDNEQFF.

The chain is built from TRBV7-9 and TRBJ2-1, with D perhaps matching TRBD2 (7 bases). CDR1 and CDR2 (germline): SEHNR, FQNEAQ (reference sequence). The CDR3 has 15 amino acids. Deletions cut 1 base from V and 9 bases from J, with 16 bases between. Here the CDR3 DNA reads TGTGCCAGCAGCTTAGTATCGGGGGGCGGCCGTGAGCAGTTCTTC. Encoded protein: CASSLVSGGGREQFF. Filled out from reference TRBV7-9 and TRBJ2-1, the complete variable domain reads DTGVSQNPRHKITKRGQNVTFRCDPISEHNRLYWYRQTLGQGPEFLTYFQNEAQLEKSRLLSDRFSAERPKGSFSTLEIQRTEQGDSAMYLCASSLVSGGGREQFFGPGTRLTVL.

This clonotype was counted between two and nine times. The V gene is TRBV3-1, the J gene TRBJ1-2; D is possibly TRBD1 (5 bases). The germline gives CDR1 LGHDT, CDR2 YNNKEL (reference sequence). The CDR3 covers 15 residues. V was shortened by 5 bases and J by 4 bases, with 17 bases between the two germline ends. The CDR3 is CASSGTGPGVYGYTF. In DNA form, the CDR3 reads TGTGCCAGCAGCGGAACGGGACCGGGGGTCTATGGCTACACCTTC. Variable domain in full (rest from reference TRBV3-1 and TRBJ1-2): DTAVSQTPKYLVTQMGNDKSIKCEQNLGHDTMYWYKQDSKKFLKIMFSYNNKELIINETVPNRFSPKSPDKAHLNLHINSLELGDSAVYFCASSGTGPGVYGYTFGSGTRLTVV.